The T cell receptor beta chain under discussion was sequenced for a study of T cell responses to AZD1222 COVID-19 vaccine. Germline CDR1 SQVTM, CDR2 ANQGSEA. The CDR3 length is 13 residues. V gave up 4 bases and J gave up 8 bases, with 15 bases separating them. Profiling relied on immunoSEQ multiplex PCR, and the TCRdb table lists in-frame clones only, not all of them. This table holds 130,000 or so clones, around 92% found once. This clone was detected once. The receptor's source is an adult who received the AZD1222 COVID-19 vaccine. The chain couples TRBV29-1 to TRBJ2-4; D may be TRBD2 (5 bases). Sequencing was performed on peripheral blood, taken 28 days after the second AZD1222 dose. Here the CDR3 reads CSVVWRVSDIQYF. CDR3 in DNA: TGCAGCGTTGTCTGGCGGGTTAGTGACATTCAGTACTTC.